This T cell receptor beta chain stems from a study of blood T cell repertoires in COVID-19. For the study at large: Both acute and convalescent COVID-19 samples were obtained from the United States, Italy and Spain.

The authors' processing: Reference gene primer amplification yielded estimated nucleated cell counts. Sequencing was performed with immunoSEQ multiplex PCR; in TCRdb, only in-frame clones are kept and a portion is missing. V and J calls and clone size come straight from that table; D and trimming were deduced from the DNA. The sample records over 150,000 clones, around 85% being singletons. The V gene's germline CDR1 is SNHLY and CDR2 FYNNEI. The CDR3 is 16 amino acids. The J segment lost 0 bases and the V segment lost 7 bases, leaving 8 bases of the junction unmatched. The chain uses TRBV2 and TRBJ2-2; 7 nucleotides match TRBD1. This clonotype originated in a man in his fifties or sixties with active or convalescent COVID-19. Sequenced: peripheral blood. The CDR3 DNA sequence: TGTGCCAGCACTTGGGGACAGCTAACGAACACCGGGGAGCTGTTTTTT. As protein: CASTWGQLTNTGELFF. Full variable domain (outside the CDR3, taken from reference TRBV2 and TRBJ2-2): EPEVTQTPSHQVTQMGQEVILRCVPISNHLYFYWYRQILGQKVEFLVSFYNNEISEKSEIFDDQFSVERPDGSNFTLKIRSTKLEDSAMYFCASTWGQLTNTGELFFGEGSRLTVL.